This T cell receptor beta chain was profiled in a study of shared clonotypes between healthy human individuals. Researchers partitioned CD4+ cells into CD45RA+ naive and CD45RA-negative memory subsets. Each sorted subset replicate got 200 ng genomic DNA, 25,000 to 35,000 genomes. The method was immunoSEQ multiplex PCR; TCRdb's version includes in-frame clones alone and lacks a portion of them. The profile shows 2 million to 3 million clones, approximately 90% of them singletons. The study's findings and limits: Compared with clonotypes that all four donors shared, non-shared clonotypes had lower generation probabilities. Memory subsets generally showed lower estimated richness than naive subsets.

A word on this clone: The antigen is undetermined.

Sample: naive CD4+ T cells sorted from blood. Subset defined: CD45RA+ positively selected. The TCR sequence derives from a young man in good health.

The CDR3 sequence: CASSSGSSHEQYF. In nucleotides, the CDR3 is TGCGCCAGCAGCAGCGGGAGTTCCCACGAGCAGTACTTC. The chain employs TRBV10-1 and TRBJ2-7; 8 bases are a match to TRBD2. The CDR3 extends over 13 amino acids. Germline V gene sequence: CDR1 WNHNN, CDR2 SYGVQD (reference sequence). V gave up 6 bases and J gave up 5 bases; unmatched junction bases: 6.